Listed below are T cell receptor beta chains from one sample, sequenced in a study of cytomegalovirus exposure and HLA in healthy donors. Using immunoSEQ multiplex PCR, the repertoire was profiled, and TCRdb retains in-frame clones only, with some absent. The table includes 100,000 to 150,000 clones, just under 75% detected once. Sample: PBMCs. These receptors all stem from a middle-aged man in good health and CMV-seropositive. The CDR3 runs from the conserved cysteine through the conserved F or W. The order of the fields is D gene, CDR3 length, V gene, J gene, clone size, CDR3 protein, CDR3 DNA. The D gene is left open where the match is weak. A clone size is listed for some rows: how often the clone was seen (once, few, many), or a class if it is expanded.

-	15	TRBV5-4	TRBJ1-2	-	CASSLAGGALYGYTF	TGTGCCAGCAGCTTGGCCGGGGGGGCCCTCTATGGCTACACCTTC
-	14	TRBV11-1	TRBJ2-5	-	CASSSGGPQETQYF	TGTGCCAGCAGCTCAGGGGGGCCCCAAGAGACCCAGTACTTC
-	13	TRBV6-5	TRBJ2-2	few	CASKFTNTGELFF	TGTGCCAGCAAATTCACGAACACCGGGGAGCTGTTTTTT
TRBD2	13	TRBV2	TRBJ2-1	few	CASTRGGGHEQFF	TGTGCCAGCACCCGGGGGGGCGGGCATGAGCAGTTCTTC
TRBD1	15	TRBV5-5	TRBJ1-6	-	CASSLMGQANSPLHF	TGTGCCAGCAGCTTAATGGGACAGGCTAATTCACCCCTCCACTTT
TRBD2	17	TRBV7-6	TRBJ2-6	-	CASSSGLAGAGANVLTF	TGTGCCAGCAGCTCCGGACTAGCGGGGGCCGGGGCCAACGTCCTGACTTTC
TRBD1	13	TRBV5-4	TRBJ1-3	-	CASSWDSGNTIYF	TGTGCCAGCAGCTGGGACAGTGGAAACACCATATATTTT
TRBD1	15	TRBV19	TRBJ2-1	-	CASRDRRSSYNEQFF	TGTGCCAGTAGGGACAGGCGGAGCTCCTACAATGAGCAGTTCTTC
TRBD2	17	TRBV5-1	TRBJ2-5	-	CASSLAFAGGPGETQYF	TGCGCCAGCAGCTTGGCTTTCGCGGGGGGGCCGGGAGAGACCCAGTACTTC
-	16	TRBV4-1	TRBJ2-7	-	CASSQAVSSTSYEQYF	TGCGCCAGCAGCCAAGCGGTGTCCTCTACCTCCTACGAGCAGTACTTC
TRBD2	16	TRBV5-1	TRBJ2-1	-	CASSPNLAGVHNEQFF	TGCGCCAGCAGCCCAAATCTAGCGGGGGTTCACAATGAGCAGTTCTTC
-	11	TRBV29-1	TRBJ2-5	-	CSSEGKETQYF	TGCAGCTCGGAGGGGAAAGAGACCCAGTACTTC